This T cell receptor (beta chain) appears in the sequencing data of a study of cytomegalovirus exposure and HLA in healthy donors (dated 2017 in TCRdb). Looking at the study overall: An earlier analysis of a few hundred of the donors reported 276 Gb of sequence data and 95 million to 130 million unique TCR beta sequences obtained from around 190 million T cells. Rather than drawing on any new phenotypic data, the later analysis identified candidate immune exposures from TCR beta sequences and the way those sequences occurred across donors. An early release that covered fewer than 800 HLA-typed donors contained approximately 300 gigabases of sequencing data and some 87 million unique TCR sequences. The study profiled the T cell repertoires of under 700 subjects by immunosequencing and related them to cytomegalovirus serostatus. Across approximately 420 genotyped donors of the cohort, an average of 235,054 unique TCR beta nucleotide sequences per donor were sequenced, and around 20% of those sequences were non-productive. The number of donors typed differed by locus, with 629-630 for A, B, C, DRB1 and DQB1, over 500 for DQA1, approximately 570 for DPA1, and under 490 for DPB1. HLA typing included class I and class II loci at four-digit resolution. Roughly five DR-DQ haplotypes were handled as single units for association and clustering because linkage in the cohort was strong. In addition to the first cohort of approximately 670 subjects, a separate validation cohort of some 120 different subjects was used. Donor age, sex, ethnicity and CMV serostatus were compiled together with the repertoire data. A later genetic analysis used genome-wide SNP genotypes for about 60% of the roughly 700 donors, treating that subset as a discovery cohort. A later analysis re-analyzed previously published TCR beta repertoires from about 600 donors and added high-resolution HLA genotyping to study TCR occurrence patterns. Of the 300 to 450 genotyped donors, approximately 83% fell in the genetic ancestry cluster associated with self-reported Caucasian donors. The aim of the study was to test whether cataloging public T cell receptors could identify signatures of past pathogen exposure. In an earlier analysis of roughly 600 of the donors, high-throughput TCR beta sequencing was used to judge whether each TCR beta V gene segment behaved as functional or pseudogenic. To predict cytomegalovirus infection status, the study combined high-throughput TCR immunosequencing, statistical association of individual TCRs with disease status, and machine learning. Every repertoire in the discovery cohort had been generated on one and the same sequencing platform.

The library relied on the immunoSEQ multiplex PCR assay. The multiplex PCR relied on a mix of 60 forward primers for TCR Vbeta segments and 13 reverse primers for TCR Jbeta segments. The CDR3 region of rearranged TCR beta genes was amplified from genomic DNA by a multiplex PCR assay. The amplified TCR beta libraries were sequenced on the Illumina HiSeq System as 87-base-pair reads. The paper's processing steps were these. A later analysis counted 75 million to 100 million unique TCR beta chains across the 600 to 850 repertoires, and around 9.9 million of these chains were shared by at least two donors. Raw reads were error-corrected and collapsed into unique sequences by a nearest-neighbor algorithm in which closely related sequences were merged to remove PCR and sequencing errors. V, D and J gene segments were assigned by aligning CDR3 sequences to IMGT reference sequences. Each retained sequence needed at least a six-nucleotide match to both a V gene segment and a J gene segment. Rearrangements were classified as productive when the CDR3 lacked stop codons and remained in frame with V and J, and all other rearrangements were classified as non-productive. CDR3 was defined by IMGT convention, running from the second conserved V-encoded cysteine to the conserved J-encoded phenylalanine. In an earlier analysis of more than 550 of the donors, sequences lacking an unambiguous match to a single V gene segment were excluded. An earlier analysis of 550 to 650 of the donors classified V segments as functional when productive rearrangements were above 56.7% and as segregating when the standard deviation between donors was above 5%. A statistical classification framework was developed to diagnose cytomegalovirus status using the catalog of TCR beta chain sequences. In a later analysis, V and J genes were assigned by comparing TCR nucleotide sequences against IMGT/GENE-DB human TR gene sequences. A later analysis assigned CDR3 sequences and most-parsimonious VDJ recombination scenarios with the TCRdist pipeline. A later analysis defined each TCR beta chain by its CDR3 amino acid sequence plus V-gene family, and excluded reads lacking a unique V-gene family. In a later analysis, around 650 highly shared, low-generation-probability nucleotide sequences were removed to address suspected cross-contamination and a sequencing artifact. In a later analysis, a clonal expansion index was calculated for each public chain from normalized within-repertoire ranks of inferred template counts. In a later analysis, generation probabilities were computed with a VDJ recombination model fitted to out-of-frame rearrangements, and the resulting probabilities were checked against IGoR. A later analysis scored TCR-TCR, TCR-HLA and TCR-CMV co-occurrence with hypergeometric tests, applying a repertoire-size bias correction to TCR pairs. A later analysis estimated false discovery rates by permuting HLA or CMV assignments 20 times. A later analysis grouped co-occurring TCRs with DBSCAN, adding TCRdist sequence similarity when clustering within HLA-allele-positive subsets. Co-occurrence clustering excluded repertoires with fewer than 30,000 or more than 120,000 public chains, plus five with anomalous nucleotide sharing. TCRdb re-hosts the immuneACCESS table, in-frame sequences only. Its copies lack some clones; in the studies checked, an unresolved V gene accounts for under half of them, and the cause for the rest is not known. The V and J calls and clone size come from that table; D and trimming were worked out from the DNA. A total of 150,000 to 200,000 clones appear in this sample, roughly 80% of them only once. The ten largest clones add up to about 7.6% of the sample.

Between the V and J ends, shortened by 0 bases and 3 bases respectively, the junction contains 9 bases. Including the terminal cysteine and phenylalanine, the CDR3 comprises 15 residues. The kept DNA is CDR3 alone, 45 bases in frame from the first base. CDR1 MGHRA and CDR2 YSYEKL were looked up in the germline V gene. The cohort was made up of 500 to 850 healthy bone marrow donors. All cohort members were sampled while nominally healthy, although unrecorded immune exposures were likely present. The donor tested CMV seropositive, placing the donor among the 290 or so seropositive members of the cohort. Each donor provided a peripheral blood sample, and peripheral blood mononuclear cells were used for TCR beta sequencing. Genomic DNA was extracted from the blood cell samples with the Qiagen DNeasy Blood Extraction Kit. Broad study findings and their caveats: The 87-base-pair reads could not distinguish some IMGT-functional V segments, including TRBV6-2 and TRBV6-3, so those segments were excluded. In a later analysis, TCR association rates were found to vary across HLA loci, with the most associated TCRs seen for DRB1 alleles and the fewest for HLA-C alleles. Most TCR sequences were observed very rarely across donors, whereas some public TCRs were present in many individuals. The study listed 150 to 200 TCR beta chains as associated with cytomegalovirus. It was suggested by the authors that the approach could potentially be generalized to other disease states and immunological phenotypes. Broadly in line with IMGT annotations, most TCR beta V segments showed up in productive rearrangements about 87% or about 30% of the time in an earlier analysis of approximately 640 of the donors. Sequencing depth was assumed to be roughly uniform across donors in the presence/absence analyses, though that assumption may not hold. A later analysis found that HLA-associated TCR beta chains were more clonally expanded and had lower generation probabilities than equally common non-associated chains. A group of highly shared sequence variants was considered likely to be a technical artifact of the sequencing pipeline. In vitro tests confirmed that a few of the cytomegalovirus-associated TCR beta chains recognize cytomegalovirus antigens. A further reported finding was that TCR beta sequences accurately predicted the HLA-A and HLA-B alleles for most subjects in the first cohort. Correlated functional status among segregating V segments might be attributable to linkage disequilibrium, but an unknown experimental factor could not be ruled out. The earlier analysis of approximately 590 of the donors excluded 15 to 20 rarely observed V segments, including chromosome 9 orphons, because counts were too low. Strong co-occurrence of HLA alleles, especially DR and DQ, made assigning TCR associations to individual alleles difficult. Several of the top co-occurrence clusters appeared to be linked to parvovirus B19, influenza, CMV and Epstein-Barr virus, according to a later analysis. Most CMV-associated TCR beta chains appeared to be HLA-restricted in a later analysis, and the HLA associations seemed to be driven largely by CMV exposure. Cytomegalovirus status was reported to be diagnosed by the classifier with high specificity and sensitivity in both the original and validation cohorts. The only immune exposure information available for the cohort was CMV serostatus. Because some donors lacked HLA typing at each locus, the association tests relied only on the typed subset. In this cohort, only TCR beta chains were sequenced, and detectable features were limited by the absence of alpha or paired-chain data. A later analysis associated about 17,000 TCR beta sequences with specific HLA alleles at a false discovery rate of 0.05. An association between a missense DCLRE1C variant and V-gene and J-gene trimming of TCR beta chains was found in a later genetic analysis and replicated in an independent cohort. A later genetic analysis reported fewer N-insertions in productive TCRs among donors in an Asian-associated ancestry cluster than the approximately 670-donor mean.

About this clone itself: Its recognized antigen is unknown. Base qualities were left out, and no much larger clone turns up one base away.

Sequences were obtained from PBMCs. The rearranged segments are TRBV4-1 and TRBJ1-5; the D segment cannot be called with confidence. This sequence was found in a woman aged 40 to 55 in good health and CMV-seropositive. In nucleotides, the sequence is TGCGCCAGCAGCCAAGACCACGGTAACAATCAGCCCCAGCATTTT. Its protein reads: CASSQDHGNNQPQHF.